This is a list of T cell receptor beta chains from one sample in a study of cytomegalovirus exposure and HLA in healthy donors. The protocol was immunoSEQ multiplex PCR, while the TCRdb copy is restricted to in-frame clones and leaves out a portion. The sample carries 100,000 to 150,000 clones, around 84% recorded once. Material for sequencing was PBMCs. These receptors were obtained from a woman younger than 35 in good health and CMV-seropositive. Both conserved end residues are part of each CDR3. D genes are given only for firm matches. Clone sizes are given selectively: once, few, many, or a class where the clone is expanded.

CDR3 protein: CASSESAGPSVEAFF
CDR3 DNA: TGCGCCAGCAGTGAGTCAGCAGGGCCCTCGGTCGAAGCTTTCTTT
J gene: TRBJ1-1
V gene: TRBV10-1
clone size: -
D gene: -

CDR3 protein: CASRGTGAEKLFF
CDR3 DNA: TGTGCCAGTAGGGGGACAGGGGCGGAAAAACTGTTTTTT
J gene: TRBJ1-4
V gene: TRBV19
clone size: -
D gene: TRBD1

CDR3 protein: CASYLTGVNEQLF
CDR3 DNA: TGTGCCAGCTACCTGACGGGGGTGAATGAGCAGCTCTTC
J gene: TRBJ2-1
V gene: TRBV7-9
clone size: -
D gene: -

CDR3 protein: CASTSGGSVKEQYF
CDR3 DNA: TGTGCCAGCACCTCAGGGGGATCTGTAAAAGAGCAGTACTTC
J gene: TRBJ2-7
V gene: TRBV6-5
clone size: -
D gene: TRBD1

CDR3 protein: CASSLVLAGSTDTQYF
CDR3 DNA: TGCGCCAGCAGCTTGGTTTTAGCGGGAAGCACAGATACGCAGTATTTT
J gene: TRBJ2-3
V gene: TRBV5-1
clone size: -
D gene: TRBD2

CDR3 protein: CASSPRTGLNTEAFF
CDR3 DNA: TGTGCCAGCAGCCCGAGGACAGGTTTGAACACTGAAGCTTTCTTT
J gene: TRBJ1-1
V gene: TRBV7-6
clone size: -
D gene: TRBD1

CDR3 protein: CASSPTSGAGQETQYF
CDR3 DNA: TGTGCCAGCAGCCCGACTAGCGGGGCGGGCCAAGAGACCCAGTACTTC
J gene: TRBJ2-5
V gene: TRBV7-3
clone size: few
D gene: TRBD2

CDR3 protein: CASSSSGRQGYTF
CDR3 DNA: TGTGCCAGCAGCTCCTCCGGGAGGCAAGGCTACACCTTC
J gene: TRBJ1-2
V gene: TRBV11-2
clone size: -
D gene: -

CDR3 protein: CASSQLAGAGELFF
CDR3 DNA: TGCGCCAGCAGTCAACTAGCGGGGGCCGGGGAGCTGTTTTTT
J gene: TRBJ2-2
V gene: TRBV10-1
clone size: -
D gene: TRBD2

CDR3 protein: CASSRQGGNNEQFF
CDR3 DNA: TGTGCCAGCAGCAGGCAGGGCGGGAACAATGAGCAGTTCTTC
J gene: TRBJ2-1
V gene: TRBV2
clone size: -
D gene: -

CDR3 protein: CASSYGQGSQPQHF
CDR3 DNA: TGTGCCAGCAGTTACGGACAGGGGAGCCAGCCCCAGCATTTT
J gene: TRBJ1-5
V gene: TRBV6-5
clone size: -
D gene: TRBD1

CDR3 protein: CASSALAGALDTQYF
CDR3 DNA: TGTGCCAGCAGCGCACTAGCGGGGGCTTTAGATACGCAGTATTTT
J gene: TRBJ2-3
V gene: TRBV6-5
clone size: -
D gene: TRBD2

CDR3 protein: CASSLGSGGRVETQYF
CDR3 DNA: TGTGCTAGCAGCTTAGGTAGCGGGGGCCGTGTGGAGACCCAGTACTTC
J gene: TRBJ2-5
V gene: TRBV7-7
clone size: -
D gene: TRBD2

CDR3 protein: CASSIPGQSSGNTIYF
CDR3 DNA: TGTGCCAGCAGCATACCGGGACAGAGCTCTGGAAACACCATATATTTT
J gene: TRBJ1-3
V gene: TRBV21-1
clone size: -
D gene: -

CDR3 protein: CASSGPLAGGDVQPQHF
CDR3 DNA: TGTGCCAGCAGTGGCCCCCTGGCAGGGGGCGATGTACAGCCCCAGCATTTT
J gene: TRBJ1-5
V gene: TRBV6-1
clone size: few
D gene: TRBD1

CDR3 protein: CASSYSQTGGYGYTF
CDR3 DNA: TGTGCCAGCAGTTACTCACAAACAGGGGGCTATGGCTACACCTTC
J gene: TRBJ1-2
V gene: TRBV6-5
clone size: few
D gene: TRBD1

CDR3 protein: CASSGGGPTYEQYF
CDR3 DNA: TGTGCCAGCAGTGGGGGGGGCCCCACCTACGAGCAGTACTTC
J gene: TRBJ2-7
V gene: TRBV6-1
clone size: -
D gene: -

CDR3 protein: CASSPGGKDFLSGEQYF
CDR3 DNA: TGCGCCAGCAGCCCGGGCGGTAAGGACTTTCTCAGTGGCGAGCAGTACTTC
J gene: TRBJ2-7
V gene: TRBV5-1
clone size: -
D gene: -

CDR3 protein: CASRPGQGTFHPTYNEQFF
CDR3 DNA: TGCGCCAGCAGACCAGGACAGGGGACTTTTCATCCTACCTACAATGAGCAGTTCTTC
J gene: TRBJ2-1
V gene: TRBV4-1
clone size: -
D gene: TRBD1

CDR3 protein: CASRDSSGGSPLHF
CDR3 DNA: TGCGCCAGCAGGGACAGTTCGGGCGGCTCACCCCTCCACTTT
J gene: TRBJ1-6
V gene: TRBV10-1
clone size: -
D gene: -

CDR3 protein: CASSLTGTPAFF
CDR3 DNA: TGTGCCAGCAGCTTAACAGGGACCCCAGCTTTCTTT
J gene: TRBJ1-1
V gene: TRBV5-6
clone size: -
D gene: -

CDR3 protein: CASRGLAGIAEAFF
CDR3 DNA: TGTGCCAGCAGAGGACTGGCTGGAATCGCTGAAGCTTTCTTT
J gene: TRBJ1-1
V gene: TRBV6-1
clone size: -
D gene: -

CDR3 protein: CASPPPGLVNGELFF
CDR3 DNA: TGTGCCAGTCCACCTCCGGGACTAGTCAACGGGGAGCTGTTTTTT
J gene: TRBJ2-2
V gene: TRBV19
clone size: -
D gene: TRBD2

CDR3 protein: CASSQALATLYEQYF
CDR3 DNA: TGCGCCAGCAGCCAAGCCCTAGCGACCCTCTACGAGCAGTACTTC
J gene: TRBJ2-7
V gene: TRBV4-1
clone size: -
D gene: -

CDR3 protein: CASSGDIAYEQYF
CDR3 DNA: TGCGCCAGCAGTGGGGACATAGCATACGAGCAGTACTTC
J gene: TRBJ2-7
V gene: TRBV10-2
clone size: -
D gene: -

CDR3 protein: CAIRGSGGEQFF
CDR3 DNA: TGTGCCATCAGGGGAAGCGGGGGGGAGCAGTTCTTC
J gene: TRBJ2-1
V gene: TRBV10-3
clone size: once
D gene: TRBD2

CDR3 protein: CASSDSTGGGSDTQYF
CDR3 DNA: TGTGCCAGCAGTGATTCCACAGGGGGTGGTTCAGATACGCAGTATTTT
J gene: TRBJ2-3
V gene: TRBV6-4
clone size: -
D gene: TRBD1

CDR3 protein: CASSWGGANSPLHF
CDR3 DNA: TGTGCCAGCAGTTGGGGGGGCGCGAATTCACCCCTCCACTTT
J gene: TRBJ1-6
V gene: TRBV27
clone size: few
D gene: -

CDR3 protein: CASSLGAAGYEQYF
CDR3 DNA: TGCGCCAGCAGCTTGGGGGCTGCAGGCTACGAGCAGTACTTC
J gene: TRBJ2-7
V gene: TRBV5-1
clone size: -
D gene: -

CDR3 protein: CASTGGRGGTEAFF
CDR3 DNA: TGTGCCAGCACCGGAGGCAGGGGCGGCACTGAAGCTTTCTTT
J gene: TRBJ1-1
V gene: TRBV25-1
clone size: -
D gene: -

CDR3 protein: CSVETDLNYGYTF
CDR3 DNA: TGCAGCGTTGAGACAGACCTTAACTATGGCTACACCTTC
J gene: TRBJ1-2
V gene: TRBV29-1
clone size: -
D gene: -

CDR3 protein: CASSQGQGTGELFF
CDR3 DNA: TGCGCCAGCAGCCAAGGCCAGGGAACCGGGGAGCTGTTTTTT
J gene: TRBJ2-2
V gene: TRBV4-1
clone size: -
D gene: -

CDR3 protein: CASSIDGSGGTDTQYF
CDR3 DNA: TGTGCCAGTAGTATAGACGGTAGCGGGGGAACGGATACGCAGTATTTT
J gene: TRBJ2-3
V gene: TRBV19
clone size: once
D gene: TRBD2

CDR3 protein: CASSRKDSWNTEAFF
CDR3 DNA: TGTGCCAGCAGCCGAAAGGACTCATGGAACACTGAAGCTTTCTTT
J gene: TRBJ1-1
V gene: TRBV5-4
clone size: -
D gene: -

CDR3 protein: CASSLRTISYNEQFF
CDR3 DNA: TGTGCCAGCAGTTTAAGGACTATCTCCTACAATGAGCAGTTCTTC
J gene: TRBJ2-1
V gene: TRBV28
clone size: -
D gene: -

CDR3 protein: CSVEGLNTEAFF
CDR3 DNA: TGCAGCGTTGAGGGGCTGAACACTGAAGCTTTCTTT
J gene: TRBJ1-1
V gene: TRBV29-1
clone size: -
D gene: -

CDR3 protein: CAISAGGPSEKLFF
CDR3 DNA: TGTGCCATCAGCGCGGGAGGGCCGAGTGAAAAACTGTTTTTT
J gene: TRBJ1-4
V gene: TRBV10-3
clone size: -
D gene: -

CDR3 protein: CASRETGQRNTIYF
CDR3 DNA: TGTGCCAGCAGAGAGACAGGGCAACGAAACACCATATATTTT
J gene: TRBJ1-3
V gene: TRBV6-1
clone size: -
D gene: TRBD1

CDR3 protein: CASSYRDSPLHF
CDR3 DNA: TGTGCCAGCAGTTATCGGGATTCACCCCTCCACTTT
J gene: TRBJ1-6
V gene: TRBV6-5
clone size: once
D gene: -

CDR3 protein: CASSLRQGGSPLHF
CDR3 DNA: TGTGCCAGCAGCTTGAGACAGGGGGGTTCACCCCTCCACTTT
J gene: TRBJ1-6
V gene: TRBV5-6
clone size: -
D gene: TRBD1

CDR3 protein: CASSQDPLSYNGQFF
CDR3 DNA: TGTGCCAGCAGCCAAGATCCCCTCTCTTACAATGGGCAGTTCTTC
J gene: TRBJ2-1
V gene: TRBV4-2
clone size: -
D gene: -

CDR3 protein: CASSLGPGDSYEQYF
CDR3 DNA: TGTGCCAGCAGCTTAGGTCCGGGGGATTCCTACGAGCAGTACTTC
J gene: TRBJ2-7
V gene: TRBV7-3
clone size: once
D gene: -

CDR3 protein: CASSLRGMDTQYF
CDR3 DNA: TGTGCCAGTAGTCTTCGGGGGATGGATACGCAGTATTTT
J gene: TRBJ2-3
V gene: TRBV19
clone size: few
D gene: -

CDR3 protein: CASSPGLAGGPGTDTQYF
CDR3 DNA: TGTGCCAGCAGCCCGGGACTAGCGGGGGGGCCTGGCACAGATACGCAGTATTTT
J gene: TRBJ2-3
V gene: TRBV7-6
clone size: -
D gene: TRBD2